What follows are 13 T cell receptor beta chains derived from one specimen sequenced in a study of technical replicates of blood from several donors. The method was immunoSEQ multiplex PCR; TCRdb's version includes in-frame clones alone and lacks a portion of them. The table lists 87,000 or so clones, 92% of them singletons. Input material: T cells isolated from PBMCs. The source of these receptors is a human donor in good health.

This rearrangement joins TRBV11-3 to TRBJ1-4; D gene uncertain. The V gene's germline CDR1 is SGHNT and CDR2 YENEEA. V dropped 5 bases and J dropped 4 bases, with 14 bases sitting between them. This CDR3 spans 15 amino acids. The CDR3 reads CASSRRTHDNEKLFF. The CDR3 region has the DNA TGTGCCAGCAGCAGACGGACTCACGATAATGAAAAACTGTTTTTT.

V is TRBV5-1 and J is TRBJ2-5; 10 bases agree with TRBD1. The V gene end was trimmed by 4 bases and the J gene end by 5 bases; junction bases not matched to a gene: 11. CDR1 and CDR2 from the germline V gene are SGHRS and YFSETQ. The CDR3 has 16 residues. The CDR3 region has the DNA TGCGCCAGCAGCGTACCTAGACAGGGGGCGGGGGAGACCCAGTACTTC. Translating it yields CASSVPRQGAGETQYF.

The chain couples TRBV6-1 to TRBJ1-3; a possible D gene is TRBD1 (6 bases). Germline CDR1 reads MNHNS; CDR2 reads SASEGT. The CDR3 is 16 residues long. Trimming took 3 bases from V and 0 from J, leaving 12 bases between them. The CDR3: CASSDPGDPSGNTIYF. The CDR3 DNA is TGTGCCAGCAGTGACCCAGGGGACCCCTCTGGAAACACCATATATTTT.

V usage is TRBV5-1 and J usage is TRBJ1-1; weak D call: TRBD1 (6 bases). Germline V gene lookup returns CDR1 SGHRS and CDR2 YFSETQ. This CDR3 has 16 amino acids. The V end was cut by 0 bases, the J end by 1 base, with 13 bases between. The CDR3 region has the DNA TGCGCCAGCAGCTTGGTGCAGGGGACTACGAACACTGAAGCTTTCTTT. Protein: CASSLVQGTTNTEAFF. The full variable domain, completed using reference TRBV5-1 and TRBJ1-1, is KAGVTQTPRYLIKTRGQQVTLSCSPISGHRSVSWYQQTPGQGLQFLFEYFSETQRNKGNFPGRFSGRQFSNSRSEMNVSTLELGDSALYLCASSLVQGTTNTEAFFGQGTRLTVV.

The chain combines TRBV5-4 with TRBJ1-1; D remains ambiguous. This CDR3 is 13 amino acids long. V lost 4 bases and J 8 bases, leaving 15 bases between the germline ends. Per germline, CDR1 SGHNT and CDR2 YYREEE (reference sequence). The CDR3 DNA reads TGTGCCAGCAGCCCCGGGGAGTCTCAAGAAGCTTTCTTT. This codes for CASSPGESQEAFF.

The genes are TRBV2 and TRBJ1-5; 9 bases are shared with TRBD1. Germline trimming cut 4 bases from V and 2 bases from J; bases unmatched to any gene: 15. From germline, CDR1 is SNHLY and CDR2 FYNNEI. CDR3 length equals 19 residues. The DNA of the CDR3 is TGTGCCAGCAGTGTAAGTAGCGGGACAGGGATTTATGGCAATCAGCCCCAGCATTTT. It yields the protein CASSVSSGTGIYGNQPQHF.

V and J are TRBV19 and TRBJ1-2; D gene uncertain. This CDR3 region has 14 residues. V lost 5 bases, J lost 8 bases, and 18 bases lay in between. The germline V gene encodes CDR1 LNHDA and CDR2 SQIVND (reference sequence). The CDR3: CASSSIDLTIGYTF. In DNA, the CDR3 is TGTGCCAGTAGTTCGATAGACTTAACGATCGGCTACACCTTC.

This clone was recorded a few times. The V call is TRBV5-4, the J call TRBJ2-4; 8 bases map to TRBD1. The CDR3 totals 11 residues. V lost 4 bases to trimming and J lost 9 bases; unmatched junction nucleotides: 0. The germline V gene has CDR1 SGHNT and CDR2 YYREEE (reference sequence). The CDR3 reads CASSGQGIQYF. CDR3 DNA sequence: TGTGCCAGCAGCGGACAGGGCATTCAGTACTTC.

This sequence joins TRBV5-5 and TRBJ2-7; D call uncertain. Germline V CDR1 and CDR2: SGHKS, YYEKEE (reference sequence). The V and J ends lost 4 bases and 6 bases respectively, with 8 bases between them. CDR3 length: 11 residues. The CDR3 DNA is TGTGCCAGCAGCAGTAGTCGCGAGCAGTACTTC. Translated, it gives CASSSSREQYF.

This clone occurred a few times. The J gene is TRBJ1-1, the V gene TRBV9, with D unclear. The CDR3 consists of 14 residues. Trimming shortened V by 0 bases and J by 0 bases, and 6 bases separated the two germline ends. Looked up from germline, CDR1 is SGDLS and CDR2 is YYNGEE. The CDR3 coding sequence is TGTGCCAGCAGCGTAGCTCCGGTGAACACTGAAGCTTTCTTT. Protein product: CASSVAPVNTEAFF.

The chain recombines TRBV6-5 with TRBJ1-1; D is ambiguous. The CDR3 runs to 12 residues. Germline V CDR1 and CDR2: MNHEY, SVGAGI. The V end was cut by 5 bases, the J end by 5 bases, with 9 bases between. The chain's CDR3 is CASSTEATEAFF. CDR3 in DNA: TGTGCCAGCAGTACGGAGGCGACTGAAGCTTTCTTT.

The chain links TRBV2 to TRBJ2-1; the D gene is possibly TRBD1 (5 bases). Per the germline V gene, CDR1 is SNHLY and CDR2 is FYNNEI. This CDR3 comprises 16 residues. V was shortened by 5 bases and J by 2 bases, with 16 bases between the two germline ends. In DNA, the CDR3 is TGTGCCAGCAGTCAACAGGTAGGTCGGACCTACAATGAGCAGTTCTTC. Translating it yields CASSQQVGRTYNEQFF.

The chain joins TRBV7-4 to TRBJ1-1; the match to TRBD1 covers 8 bases. V dropped 5 bases and J dropped 2; count of bases not matched to a gene: 16. The germline CDR1 and CDR2 sequences are SGHVT and SQSDAQ. The CDR3 sequence is 18 residues long. CDR3 loop: CASSPHHPETGVNTEAFF. CDR3 coding DNA: TGTGCCAGCAGCCCACACCACCCCGAGACAGGGGTAAACACTGAAGCTTTCTTT.